These 4 T cell receptor beta chains came from one sample sequenced in a study of regulatory T cells in long-lasting Graves disease. With iRepertoire HTBI primers and Arm-PCR of CDR3 regions, TCR beta libraries were built. TCRdb processed the multiplex PCR reads anew with MiXCR; each CDR3 protein has one entry. The table lists about 350,000 distinct CDR3 sequences, around 15% of them singletons. Sample time point: newly diagnosed GD, antithyroid drugs for less than 3 months. RNA isolated from PBMCs was used to make the TCR library. The same specimen was also included in a second study, on T cells in Graves' hyperthyroidism and ophthalmopathy.

Sequencing used peripheral blood mononuclear cells (PBMCs), obtained at new diagnosis, from a patient treated with antithyroid drugs. The receptor source for this set is a woman younger than 30 with Graves disease.

This clonotype has ten or more counts. The CDR3 protein is CASSPDGTGANVLTF. The CDR3 nucleotides are TGTGCCAGCAGCCCAGACGGTACTGGGGCCAACGTCCTGACTTTC. This sequence joins TRBV14 and TRBJ2-6, with no clear D. The germline V and J ends were trimmed by 4 bases and 2 bases, with 9 bases remaining between them. The germline gives CDR1 SGHDN, CDR2 FVKESK. This CDR3 has 15 residues.

This clonotype was counted at least ten times. The chain is built from TRBV12-3 or TRBV12-4 and TRBJ2-7; D uncertain. This CDR3 has 14 amino acids. V lost 3 bases, J lost 2 bases, and 11 bases lay in between. CDR3 sequence (DNA): TGTGCCAGCAGTTTCCTCGACATAGCCTACGAGCAGTACTTC. The encoded protein is CASSFLDIAYEQYF.

Regarding this clonotype: As the CDR3 is not closed by the conserved phenylalanine or tryptophan, this likely results from a read error. The chain employs TRBV6-5 and TRBJ2-1; TRBD2 aligns across 9 bases. V lost 2 bases to trimming and J lost 6 bases; unmatched junction nucleotides: 8. Germline CDR1 MNHEY, CDR2 SVGAGI. This CDR3 has 16 residues. CDR3 protein: CASSYGGLAGVNEQFL. CDR3 nucleotides: TGTGCCAGCAGTTACGGGGGACTAGCAGGTGTCAATGAGCAGTTCCTC.

V gene TRBV28 combines with J gene TRBJ2-1; weak D call: TRBD1 (6 bases). The J call may be wrong; the DNA end is better matched by TRBJ2-5. The CDR3 runs to 14 residues. Germline V CDR1 and CDR2: MDHEN, SYDVKM. CDR3 DNA: TGTGCCAGCAGCCGGGACACTTCCCAAGAGACCCAGTACTTC. It encodes CASSRDTSQETQYF.